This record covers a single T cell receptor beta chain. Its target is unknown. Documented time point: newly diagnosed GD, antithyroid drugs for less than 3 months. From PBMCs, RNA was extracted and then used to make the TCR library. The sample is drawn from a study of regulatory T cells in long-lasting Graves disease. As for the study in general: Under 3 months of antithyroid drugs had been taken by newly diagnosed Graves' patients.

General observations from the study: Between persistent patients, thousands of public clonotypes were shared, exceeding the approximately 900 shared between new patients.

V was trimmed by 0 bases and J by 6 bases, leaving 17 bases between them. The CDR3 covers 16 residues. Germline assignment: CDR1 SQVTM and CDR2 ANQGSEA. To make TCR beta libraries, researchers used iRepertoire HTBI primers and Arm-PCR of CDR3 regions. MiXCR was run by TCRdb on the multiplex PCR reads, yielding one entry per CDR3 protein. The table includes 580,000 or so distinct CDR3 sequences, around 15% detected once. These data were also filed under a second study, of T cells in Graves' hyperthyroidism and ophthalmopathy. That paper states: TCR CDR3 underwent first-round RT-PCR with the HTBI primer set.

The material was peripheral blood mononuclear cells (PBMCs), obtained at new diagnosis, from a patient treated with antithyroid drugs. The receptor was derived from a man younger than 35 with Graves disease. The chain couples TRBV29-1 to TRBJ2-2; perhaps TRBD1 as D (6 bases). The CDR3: CSVEDLQGISAGELFF. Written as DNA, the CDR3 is TGCAGCGTTGAAGATCTGCAGGGGATTTCCGCCGGGGAGCTGTTTTTT.